A single T cell receptor beta chain is shown here with its context. Only in-frame clones appear in the TCRdb table, and some are missing; sequencing was by immunoSEQ multiplex PCR. The sample consists of 210,000 or so clones, 84% of them appearing once. J lost 3 bases, V lost 7 bases, and 2 bases had no gene match. Germline V gives CDR1 LGHNA, CDR2 YNFKEQ. The CDR3 is 13 amino acids. This sample stems from a study of blood T cell repertoires in COVID-19. The rearrangement uses TRBV4-2 and TRBJ1-4, with 7 bases lining up with TRBD1. The TCR sequence derives from a woman aged 80 or older with COVID-19, enrolled during active disease. Sequencing was carried out using peripheral blood. The DNA for the CDR3 is TGTGCCAGCACAGGGGGGGCTAATGAAAAACTGTTTTTT. Its translation: CASTGGANEKLFF.